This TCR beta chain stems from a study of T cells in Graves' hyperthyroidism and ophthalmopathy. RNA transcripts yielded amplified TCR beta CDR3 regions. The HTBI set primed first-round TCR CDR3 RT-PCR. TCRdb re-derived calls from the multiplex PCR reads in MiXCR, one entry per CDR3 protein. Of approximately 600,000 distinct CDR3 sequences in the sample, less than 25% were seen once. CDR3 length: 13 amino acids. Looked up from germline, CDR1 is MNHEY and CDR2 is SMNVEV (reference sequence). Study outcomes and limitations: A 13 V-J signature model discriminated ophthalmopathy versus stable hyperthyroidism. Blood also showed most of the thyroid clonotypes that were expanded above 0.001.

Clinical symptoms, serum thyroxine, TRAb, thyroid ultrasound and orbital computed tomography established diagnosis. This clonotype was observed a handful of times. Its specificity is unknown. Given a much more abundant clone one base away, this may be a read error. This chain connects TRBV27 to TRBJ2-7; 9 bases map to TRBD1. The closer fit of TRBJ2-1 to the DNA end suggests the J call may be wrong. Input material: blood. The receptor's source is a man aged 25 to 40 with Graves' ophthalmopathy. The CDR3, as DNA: TGTGCCAGCAGTCGGACAGGGGACTACGAGCAGTTCTTC. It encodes CASSRTGDYEQFF.